This T cell receptor beta chain came from a study of glioma-infiltrating T cells after dendritic cell vaccination. Notes on the study in general: Patients with more pretreatment TILs had longer time to progression and survival.

Remarks on this clone: The antigen is not known.

The CDR3 spans 15 residues. Germline CDR1 MNHNS, CDR2 SASEGT. V shed 8 bases, J shed 0 bases, and the junction held 10 bases outside the gene matches. Time point specified: after dendritic cell vaccination, including at tumor progression/relapse. Isocitrate dehydrogenase mutation was absent in all glioblastoma patients. Up to about 2 ug genomic DNA was used for TCRB CDR3 amplification. Amplification used 60 V beta primers and 13 J beta primers. Clones were sequenced by immunoSEQ multiplex PCR, and TCRdb holds only the in-frame ones, with some missing. The top ten hold about 5.7% of the sample, which has 99,000 or so clones, roughly 80% seen once.

This TCR came from a human donor with glioblastoma. The specimen comprised blood, sampled after dendritic cell vaccination. J is TRBJ2-7 and V is TRBV6-1, with 7 bases fitting TRBD1. CDR3 amino acids: CASQHRGTSSYEQYF. In DNA form, the CDR3 reads TGTGCCAGCCAACACAGGGGCACCAGCTCCTACGAGCAGTACTTC.